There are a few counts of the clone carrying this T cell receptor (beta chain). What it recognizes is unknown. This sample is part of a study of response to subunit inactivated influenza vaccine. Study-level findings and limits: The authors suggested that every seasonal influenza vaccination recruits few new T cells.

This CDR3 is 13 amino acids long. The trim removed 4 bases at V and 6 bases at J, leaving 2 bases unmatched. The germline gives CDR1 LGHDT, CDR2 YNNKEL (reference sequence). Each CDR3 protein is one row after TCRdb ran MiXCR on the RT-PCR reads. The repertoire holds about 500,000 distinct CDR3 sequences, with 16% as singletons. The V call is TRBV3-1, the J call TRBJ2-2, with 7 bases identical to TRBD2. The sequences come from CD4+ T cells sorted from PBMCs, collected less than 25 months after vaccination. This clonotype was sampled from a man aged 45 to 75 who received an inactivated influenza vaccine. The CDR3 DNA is TGTGCCAGCAGCCCCACTAGCGCCGGGGAGCTGTTTTTT. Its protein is CASSPTSAGELFF.